These 21 T cell receptor beta chains came from one sample sequenced in a study of CD8 T cells in Susac syndrome. A quantity of about 0.5 to 1 ug RNA underwent reverse transcription using random hexamers. Using its own MiXCR run on the immunoSEQ multiplex PCR reads, TCRdb lists one record per CDR3 protein. The data contain 100,000 to 150,000 distinct CDR3 sequences, around 94% of them singletons. The material sequenced was CD4+ T cells from PBMCs. The source is a human donor in good health.

The CDR3, as DNA: TGTGCCAGCAGCACACAGTTGAACACTGAAGCTTTCTTT. Its protein is CASSTQLNTEAFF. The rearrangement links TRBV7-8 to TRBJ1-1; unclear D gene. The germline gives CDR1 SGHVS, CDR2 FQNEAQ. CDR3 length: 13 amino acids. Deletions cut 5 bases from V and 0 bases from J, with 7 bases between.

This chain connects TRBV6-2 or TRBV6-3 to TRBJ1-5; tentative D call: TRBD1 (6 bases). CDR3 length: 16 amino acids. V lost 4 bases and J 7 bases, leaving 20 bases between the germline ends. Germline CDR1 reads MNHEY; CDR2 reads SVGEGT. The CDR3 DNA reads as TGTGCCAGCAGTTCTCGGGTAGGGGGTCGGTGGCAGCCCCAGCATTTT. Protein sequence: CASSSRVGGRWQPQHF.

The gene calls are TRBV5-1 and TRBJ2-5; D is ambiguous. Trimming took 0 bases from V and 1 from J, leaving 7 bases between them. The CDR3 has 14 residues. Germline V gives CDR1 SGHRS, CDR2 YFSETQ. In nucleotides, the CDR3 is TGCGCCAGCAGCTTGGGGAGCGCCCAAGAGACCCAGTACTTC. It yields the protein CASSLGSAQETQYF.

The chain has TRBV5-1 and TRBJ2-1; D possibly corresponds to TRBD1 (6 bases). The CDR3 runs to 16 residues. V lost 4 bases and J lost 3, with 17 bases in between. CDR1 is SGHRS, CDR2 YFSETQ, per germline. This CDR3 is CASSPDRNTLYNEQFF. CDR3 bases: TGCGCCAGCAGCCCCGACAGGAATACCCTCTACAATGAGCAGTTCTTC.

V gene TRBV3-1 combines with J gene TRBJ2-7; D not resolved. V lost 3 bases and J lost 4, with 10 bases in between. The length of the CDR3 is 13 residues. Germline V gene sequence: CDR1 LGHDT, CDR2 YNNKEL (reference sequence). For the CDR3, the DNA is TGTGCCAGCAGCCACGAGACCGAATACGAGCAGTACTTC. This translates into CASSHETEYEQYF.

The J gene is TRBJ2-7, the V gene TRBV9; D call uncertain. The CDR3 extends over 13 amino acids. V lost 4 bases and J lost 4, with 12 bases in between. Germline values: CDR1 SGDLS, CDR2 YYNGEE. CDR3 sequence reads: CASSLPRSYEQYF. CDR3 nucleotides: TGTGCCAGCAGCCTCCCCCGGTCATACGAGCAGTACTTC.

The V call is TRBV7-9, the J call TRBJ1-1; D is unclear. Per germline, CDR1 SEHNR and CDR2 FQNEAQ (reference sequence). There are 12 residues in the CDR3. V was clipped by 5 bases and J by 10 bases, with 14 bases between them. The CDR3 sequence: CASSTRTDRAFF. The CDR3 region has the DNA TGTGCCAGCAGCACACGGACGGATAGAGCTTTCTTT.

This sequence joins TRBV10-3 and TRBJ1-1; 8 bases agree with TRBD1. V dropped 11 bases and J dropped 10; count of bases not matched to a gene: 9. The CDR3 runs 11 residues. Germline CDR1 and CDR2: ENHRY and SYGVKD. The CDR3 region has the DNA TGTGCCTTAGGACAGGGCCAGGGAGCTTTCTTT. Translation: CALGQGQGAFF.

This rearrangement joins TRBV3-1 to TRBJ2-2, with TRBD2 as a possible D gene (5 bases). The CDR3 contains 13 residues. Germline V lookup: CDR1 LGHDT, CDR2 YNNKEL (reference sequence). Trimming left V 2 bases short and J 5 bases short, with 6 bases between. The CDR3 DNA is TGTGCCAGCAGCCAATGGAGGACCGGGGAGCTGTTTTTT. Amino acids: CASSQWRTGELFF.

Only one count was recorded for this clonotype. The rearrangement joins TRBV6-1 to TRBJ2-3; 10 nucleotides match TRBD2. Losses at the gene ends were 7 bases for V and 1 base for J; bases not matched to a gene: 20. The CDR3 is made up of 20 amino acids. The germline V gene has CDR1 MNHNS and CDR2 SASEGT. CDR3 sequence (DNA): TGTGCCAGCAAGGGTAGGGCTAGCGGGAGCCCGCCCCCGGGCACAGATACGCAGTATTTT. The encoded protein is CASKGRASGSPPPGTDTQYF.

J is TRBJ2-4 and V is TRBV18, with 9 bases lining up with TRBD1. J was trimmed by 1 base and V by 6 bases; bases with no gene match: 7. The CDR3 runs to 16 residues. Per germline, CDR1 KGHSH and CDR2 LQKENI. CDR3 protein: CASSLQGAAAKNIQYF. For the CDR3, the DNA is TGTGCCAGCTCGTTACAGGGGGCAGCGGCCAAAAACATTCAGTACTTC.

The chain carries TRBV30 and TRBJ2-2; no firm D call. V lost 4 bases and J lost 7, with 19 bases in between. Germline assignment: CDR1 GTSNPN and CDR2 SVGIG (reference sequence). The CDR3 is 15 residues long. CDR3 in DNA: TGTGCCTGGATCCCCTTGGACCCGGCGGTCGGGGAGCTGTTTTTT. As protein: CAWIPLDPAVGELFF.

V is TRBV12-3 or TRBV12-4 and J is TRBJ1-2, with D maybe TRBD1 (6 bases). This CDR3 has 13 amino acids. Trimming took 5 bases from V and 6 from J, leaving 13 bases between them. CDR3 DNA: TGTGCCAGCAGTGACAGGCGTAAGAATGGCTACACCTTC. Its translation: CASSDRRKNGYTF.

CDR3 DNA: TGTGCCACCAGTCCCGAGGGGCTCAATCAGCCCCAGCATTTT. Its translation is CATSPEGLNQPQHF. The chain joins TRBV15 to TRBJ1-5; D perhaps matches TRBD1 (5 bases). The CDR3 loop spans 14 amino acids. The germline gives CDR1 LNHNV, CDR2 YYDKDF (reference sequence). Trimming stripped 6 bases from V and 3 bases from J, with 12 bases between. Looking up the rest from reference TRBV15 and TRBJ1-5 gives the full variable domain: DAMVIQNPRYQVTQFGKPVTLSCSQTLNHNVMYWYQQKSSQAPKLLFHYYDKDFNNEADTPDNFQSRRPNTSFCFLDIRSPGLGDTAMYLCATSPEGLNQPQHFGDGTRLSIL.

The V gene is TRBV7-2, the J gene TRBJ2-2; D possibly corresponds to TRBD1 (5 bases). The CDR3 sequence is 13 residues long. Germline values: CDR1 SGHTA, CDR2 FQGNSA. The germline V and J ends were trimmed by 3 bases and 3 bases, with 5 bases remaining between them. CDR3 in amino acids: CASSFRDTGELFF. The DNA of the CDR3 is TGTGCCAGCAGCTTCAGGGACACCGGGGAGCTGTTTTTT.

The V and J genes are TRBV9 and TRBJ2-3; TRBD1 agrees at 7 bases. This CDR3 is built from 19 residues. Looked up from germline, CDR1 is SGDLS and CDR2 is YYNGEE. Trimming removed 4 bases from V and 5 bases from J; junction bases left unmatched: 22. Here the CDR3 reads CASSIRGWDSARAIDTQYF. The CDR3 DNA is TGTGCCAGCAGCATTCGAGGGTGGGACAGCGCTCGGGCAATAGATACGCAGTATTTT.

The chain joins TRBV5-1 to TRBJ2-3, with 7 nucleotides matching TRBD2. J lost 10 bases, V lost 4 bases, and 21 bases had no gene match. The CDR3 consists of 17 residues. In germline, CDR1 is SGHRS, CDR2 YFSETQ. This CDR3 is CASSAGGTFTSLESQYF. DNA of the CDR3: TGCGCCAGCAGCGCCGGGGGGACCTTCACGTCCTTAGAGTCGCAGTATTTT.

DNA for the CDR3: TGTGCCAGCAGCGCCCAAAGAGGAAGGACTAGATTCAAAAACATTCAGTACTTC. This translates into CASSAQRGRTRFKNIQYF. The V gene is TRBV5-6, the J gene TRBJ2-4; 7 bases map to TRBD2. CDR1 is SGHDT and CDR2 is YYEEEE in the germline V gene. The V and J ends lost 4 bases and 3 bases, in that order; junction bases with no gene match: 16. The CDR3 consists of 18 residues.

The genes are TRBV20-1 and TRBJ2-7, with TRBD1 identical over 7 bases. This CDR3 has 12 residues. J lost 4 bases, V lost 4 bases, and 4 bases had no gene match. Germline-derived CDR1 and CDR2 are DFQATT and SNEGSKA (reference sequence). In DNA, the CDR3 is TGCAGTGCTACCCAGGGGGAGTACGAGCAGTACTTC. Translated: CSATQGEYEQYF.

The chain has TRBV20-1 and TRBJ1-2; no clear D. This CDR3 spans 13 amino acids. The V end was cut by 4 bases, the J end by 8 bases, with 17 bases between. Germline CDR1 DFQATT, CDR2 SNEGSKA (reference sequence). DNA for the CDR3: TGCAGTGCTACTAGAGCGGGAAGTGGAGGCTACACCTTC. This gives the protein CSATRAGSGGYTF.

This sequence joins TRBV9 and TRBJ2-3; perhaps D is TRBD1 or TRBD2 (6 bases each). The CDR3 covers 14 residues. The germline gives CDR1 SGDLS, CDR2 YYNGEE. V lost 0 bases, J lost 7 bases, and 12 bases lay in between. CDR3 amino acids: CASSVESGGNTQYF. The CDR3 coding sequence is TGTGCCAGCAGCGTAGAGTCCGGGGGCAATACGCAGTATTTT. The variable domain in full, with the rest retrieved from reference TRBV9 and TRBJ2-3, is DSGVTQTPKHLITATGQRVTLRCSPRSGDLSVYWYQQSLDQGLQFLIQYYNGEERAKGNILERFSAQQFPDLHSELNLSSLELGDSALYFCASSVESGGNTQYFGPGTRLTVL.